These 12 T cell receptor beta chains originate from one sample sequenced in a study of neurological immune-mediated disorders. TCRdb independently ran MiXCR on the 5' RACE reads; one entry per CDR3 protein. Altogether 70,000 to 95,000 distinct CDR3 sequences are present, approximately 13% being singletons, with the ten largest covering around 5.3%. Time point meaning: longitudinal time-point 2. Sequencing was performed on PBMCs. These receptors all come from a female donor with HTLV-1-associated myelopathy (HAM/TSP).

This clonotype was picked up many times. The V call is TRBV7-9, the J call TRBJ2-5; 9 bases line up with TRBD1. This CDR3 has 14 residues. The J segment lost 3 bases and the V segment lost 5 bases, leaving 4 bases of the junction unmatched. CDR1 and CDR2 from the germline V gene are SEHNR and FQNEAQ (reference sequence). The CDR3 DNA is TGTGCCAGCAGCCAGGACAGGGGTAAAGAGACCCAGTACTTC. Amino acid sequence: CASSQDRGKETQYF.

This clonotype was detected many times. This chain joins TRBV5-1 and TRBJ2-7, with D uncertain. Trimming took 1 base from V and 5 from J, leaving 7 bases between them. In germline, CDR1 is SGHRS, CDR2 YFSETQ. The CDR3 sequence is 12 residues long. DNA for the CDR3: TGCGCCAGCAGCTTGAACGGCAACGAGCAGTACTTC. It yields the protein CASSLNGNEQYF.

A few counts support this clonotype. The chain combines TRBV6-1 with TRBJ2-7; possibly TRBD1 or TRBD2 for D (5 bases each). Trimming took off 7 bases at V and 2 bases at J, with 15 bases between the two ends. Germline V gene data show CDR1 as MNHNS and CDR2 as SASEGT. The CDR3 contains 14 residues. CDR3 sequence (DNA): TGTGCCAGCATTAAGTCCCGGGGCCCCTACGAGCAGTACTTC. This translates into CASIKSRGPYEQYF.

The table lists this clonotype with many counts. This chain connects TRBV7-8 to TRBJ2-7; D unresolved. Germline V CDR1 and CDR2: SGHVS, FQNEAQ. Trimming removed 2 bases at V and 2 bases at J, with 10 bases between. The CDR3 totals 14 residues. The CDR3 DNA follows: TGTGCCAGCAGCTTAAGTCGAGGAACCTACGAGCAGTACTTC. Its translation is CASSLSRGTYEQYF.

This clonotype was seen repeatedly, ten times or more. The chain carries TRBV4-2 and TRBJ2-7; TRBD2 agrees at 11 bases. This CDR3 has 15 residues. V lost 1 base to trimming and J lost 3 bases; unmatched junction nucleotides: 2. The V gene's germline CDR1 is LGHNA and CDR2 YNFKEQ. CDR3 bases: TGTGCCAGCAGCCAAGGAACTAGCGGGGGCTACGAGCAGTACTTC. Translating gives CASSQGTSGGYEQYF.

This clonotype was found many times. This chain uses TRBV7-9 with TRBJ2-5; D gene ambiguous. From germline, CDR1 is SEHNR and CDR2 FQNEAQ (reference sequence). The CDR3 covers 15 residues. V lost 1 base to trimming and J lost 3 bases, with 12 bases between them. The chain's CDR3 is CASSLGRAVKETQYF. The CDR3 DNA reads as TGTGCCAGCAGCTTAGGAAGAGCTGTTAAAGAGACCCAGTACTTC.

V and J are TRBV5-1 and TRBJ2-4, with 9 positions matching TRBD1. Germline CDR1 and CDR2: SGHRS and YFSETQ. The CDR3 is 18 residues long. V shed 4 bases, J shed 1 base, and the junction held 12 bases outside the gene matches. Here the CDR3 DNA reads TGCGCCAGCAGCCGAAGAAGACAGGGGGGAGAGGCCAAAAACATTCAGTACTTC. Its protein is CASSRRRQGGEAKNIQYF. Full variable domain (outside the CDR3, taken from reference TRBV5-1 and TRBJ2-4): KAGVTQTPRYLIKTRGQQVTLSCSPISGHRSVSWYQQTPGQGLQFLFEYFSETQRNKGNFPGRFSGRQFSNSRSEMNVSTLELGDSALYLCASSRRRQGGEAKNIQYFGAGTRLSVL.

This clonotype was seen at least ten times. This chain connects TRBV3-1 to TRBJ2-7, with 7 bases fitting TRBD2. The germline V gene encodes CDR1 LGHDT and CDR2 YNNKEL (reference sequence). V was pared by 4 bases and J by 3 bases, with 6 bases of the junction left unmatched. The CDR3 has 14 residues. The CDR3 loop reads CASSLSGRHYEQYF. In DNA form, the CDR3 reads TGTGCCAGCAGCCTCTCCGGGAGGCACTACGAGCAGTACTTC.

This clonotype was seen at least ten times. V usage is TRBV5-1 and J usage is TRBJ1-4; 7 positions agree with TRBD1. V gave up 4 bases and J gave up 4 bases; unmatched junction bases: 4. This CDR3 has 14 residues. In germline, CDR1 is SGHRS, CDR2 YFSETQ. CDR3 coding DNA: TGCGCCAGCAGCCCGGGACAGAATAATGAAAAACTGTTTTTT. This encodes CASSPGQNNEKLFF.

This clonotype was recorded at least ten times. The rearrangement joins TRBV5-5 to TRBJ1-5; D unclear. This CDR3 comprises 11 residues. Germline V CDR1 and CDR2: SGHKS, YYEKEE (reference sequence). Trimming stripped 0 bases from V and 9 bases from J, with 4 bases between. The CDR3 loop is CASSLDGPQHF. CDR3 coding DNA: TGTGCCAGCAGCTTGGATGGGCCCCAGCATTTT.

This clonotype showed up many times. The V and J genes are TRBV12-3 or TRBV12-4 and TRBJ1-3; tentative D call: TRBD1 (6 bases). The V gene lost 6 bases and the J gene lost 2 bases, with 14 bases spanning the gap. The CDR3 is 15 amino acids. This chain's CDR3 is CASREGGGPGNTIYF. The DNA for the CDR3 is TGTGCCAGCAGGGAAGGTGGGGGGCCTGGAAACACCATATATTTT.

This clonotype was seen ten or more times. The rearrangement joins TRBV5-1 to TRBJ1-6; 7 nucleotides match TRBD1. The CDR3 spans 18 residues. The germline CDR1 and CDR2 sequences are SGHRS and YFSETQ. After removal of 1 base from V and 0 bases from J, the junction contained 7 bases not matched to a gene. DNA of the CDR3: TGCGCCAGCAGCTTGACAGGGGCCGCAAGCTCCTATAATTCACCCCTCCACTTT. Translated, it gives CASSLTGAASSYNSPLHF.